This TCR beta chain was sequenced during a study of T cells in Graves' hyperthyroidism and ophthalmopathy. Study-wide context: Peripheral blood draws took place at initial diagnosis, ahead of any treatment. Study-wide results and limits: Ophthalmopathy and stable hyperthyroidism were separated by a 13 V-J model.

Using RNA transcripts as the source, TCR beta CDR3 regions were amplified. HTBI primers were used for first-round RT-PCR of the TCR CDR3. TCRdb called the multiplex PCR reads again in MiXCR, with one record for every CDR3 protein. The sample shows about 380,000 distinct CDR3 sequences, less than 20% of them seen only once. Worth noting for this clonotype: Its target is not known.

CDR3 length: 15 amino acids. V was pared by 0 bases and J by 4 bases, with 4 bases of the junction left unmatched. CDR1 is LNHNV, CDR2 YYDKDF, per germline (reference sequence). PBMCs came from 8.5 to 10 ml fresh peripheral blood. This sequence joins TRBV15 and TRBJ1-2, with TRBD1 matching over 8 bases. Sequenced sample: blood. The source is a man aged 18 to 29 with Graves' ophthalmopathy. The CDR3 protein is CATSRDQDRGYGYTF. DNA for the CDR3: TGTGCCACCAGCAGAGATCAAGACAGGGGCTATGGCTACACCTTC. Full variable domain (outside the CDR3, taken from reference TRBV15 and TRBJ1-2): DAMVIQNPRYQVTQFGKPVTLSCSQTLNHNVMYWYQQKSSQAPKLLFHYYDKDFNNEADTPDNFQSRRPNTSFCFLDIRSPGLGDTAMYLCATSRDQDRGYGYTFGSGTRLTVV.